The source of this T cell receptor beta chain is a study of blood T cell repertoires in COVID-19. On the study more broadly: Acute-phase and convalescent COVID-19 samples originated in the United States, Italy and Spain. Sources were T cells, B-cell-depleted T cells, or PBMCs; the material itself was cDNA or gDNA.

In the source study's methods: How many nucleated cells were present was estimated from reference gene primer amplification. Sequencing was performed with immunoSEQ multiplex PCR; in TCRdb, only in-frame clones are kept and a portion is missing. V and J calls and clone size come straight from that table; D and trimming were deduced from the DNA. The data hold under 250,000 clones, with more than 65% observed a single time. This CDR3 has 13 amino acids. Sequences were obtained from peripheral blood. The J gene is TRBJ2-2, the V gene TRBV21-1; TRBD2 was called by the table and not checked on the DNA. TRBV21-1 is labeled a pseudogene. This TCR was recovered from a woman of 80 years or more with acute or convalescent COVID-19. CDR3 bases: TGTGCCAGCATCGGGTTCAAAACCGGGGAGCTGTTTTTT. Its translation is CASIGFKTGELFF.